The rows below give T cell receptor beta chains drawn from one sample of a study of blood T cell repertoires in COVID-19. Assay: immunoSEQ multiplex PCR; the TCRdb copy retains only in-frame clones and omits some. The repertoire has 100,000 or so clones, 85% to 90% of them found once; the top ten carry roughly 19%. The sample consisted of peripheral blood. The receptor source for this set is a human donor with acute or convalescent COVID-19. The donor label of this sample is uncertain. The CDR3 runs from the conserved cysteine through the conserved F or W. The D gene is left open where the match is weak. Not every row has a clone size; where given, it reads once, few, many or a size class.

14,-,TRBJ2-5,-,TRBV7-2,CASRITGPRETQYF,TGTGCCAGCAGAATTACAGGGCCACGGGAGACCCAGTACTTC
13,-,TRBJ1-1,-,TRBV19,CAISMRRDTEAFF,TGTGCCATCTCCATGAGGAGGGACACTGAAGCTTTCTTT
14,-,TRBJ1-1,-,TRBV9,CASSPGVAGTEAFF,TGTGCCAGCAGCCCAGGTGTGGCAGGCACTGAAGCTTTCTTT
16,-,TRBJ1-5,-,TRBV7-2,CASSLAGVGSNQPQHF,TGTGCCAGCAGCTTAGCGGGTGTCGGGAGCAATCAGCCCCAGCATTTT
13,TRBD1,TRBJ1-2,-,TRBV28,CASRTGTAYGYTF,TGTGCCAGCAGGACCGGGACAGCGTATGGCTACACCTTC
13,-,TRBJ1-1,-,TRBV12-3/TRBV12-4,CASIYGVNTEAFF,TGTGCCAGCATATACGGGGTGAACACTGAAGCTTTCTTT
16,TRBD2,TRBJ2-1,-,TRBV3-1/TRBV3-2,CASSQLAGGYKNEQFF,TGTGCCAGCAGCCAACTAGCGGGGGGATATAAAAATGAGCAGTTCTTC
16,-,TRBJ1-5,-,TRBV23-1,CASSQRSGDVSQPQHF,TGCGCCAGCAGTCAACGGTCGGGGGACGTAAGTCAGCCCCAGCATTTT
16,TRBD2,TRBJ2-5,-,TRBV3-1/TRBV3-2,CASSQERVGEGETQYF,TGTGCCAGCAGCCAAGAAAGGGTAGGGGAGGGAGAGACCCAGTACTTC
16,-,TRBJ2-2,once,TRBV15,CATSTGPVSNTGELFF,TGTGCCACCAGCACGGGTCCAGTTTCGAACACCGGGGAGCTGTTTTTT
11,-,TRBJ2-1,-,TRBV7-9,CASRFPDEQFF,TGTGCCAGCCGCTTTCCGGATGAGCAGTTCTTC
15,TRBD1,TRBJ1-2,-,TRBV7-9,CASSLGDRPLYGYTF,TGTGCCAGCAGCTTGGGGGACAGGCCTCTCTATGGCTACACCTTC
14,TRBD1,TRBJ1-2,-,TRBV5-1,CASRGQVSRYGYTF,TGCGCCAGCAGAGGACAGGTCTCACGCTATGGCTACACCTTC
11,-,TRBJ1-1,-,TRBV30,CAWSSIQAAFF,TGTGCCTGGAGTTCAATCCAGGCAGCTTTCTTT
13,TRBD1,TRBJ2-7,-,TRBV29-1,CSVPGTGGDEQYF,TGCAGCGTGCCCGGGACAGGGGGCGACGAGCAGTACTTC
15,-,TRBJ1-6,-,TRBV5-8,CASRSQVGLGSPLHF,TGTGCCAGCAGGTCTCAAGTGGGACTGGGTTCACCCCTCCACTTT